This TCR beta chain was retrieved from a study of CD8 T cells in ankylosing spondylitis. One entry per CDR3 protein results from TCRdb running MiXCR on the 5' RACE reads. The sample shows 350,000 to 450,000 distinct CDR3 sequences, around 20% of them seen only once. The CDR3 extends over 15 amino acids. With 5 bases clipped from V and 1 base from J, the junction kept 10 bases outside the gene matches. CDR1 DFQATT and CDR2 SNEGSKA come from the germline V gene (reference sequence). General observations from the study: CD8+ disease-linked clones were present at relatively low frequencies in blood. There was a TCR beta motif, made of fewer than 10 highly homologous variants, that appeared characteristic of ankylosing spondylitis blood.

A remark on this clonotype: Its antigen is unidentified.

The receptor was isolated from a male donor with ankylosing spondylitis or in good health (not recorded which). The sample was blood, either unsorted or a sorted T cell fraction (not recorded which). This chain links TRBV20-1 with TRBJ2-7; 8 bases fit TRBD2. Here the CDR3 DNA reads TGCAGTGCTCGAATAGGGACTAGTGTGTCCTACGAGCAGTACTTC. The encoded protein is CSARIGTSVSYEQYF.